These 25 T cell receptor beta chains were sequenced from one sample in a study of monozygotic twins with inflammatory bowel disease. TCRdb reprocessed the 5' RACE reads and stores each CDR3 protein as one record, lacking DNA. Its clone listing holds 350,000 to 550,000 distinct CDR3 sequences. The sequencing input was blood. All receptors come from a human donor with ulcerative colitis or Crohn's disease, or a healthy co-twin of an affected twin (not recorded which).

The V call is TRBV9, the J call TRBJ2-7; TCRdb proposes TRBD2, but this gene call is untestable without DNA. The CDR3 has 15 residues. The germline V gene has CDR1 SGDLS and CDR2 YYNGEE. CDR3: CASSPRLAEHYEQYF.

The V gene is TRBV2, the J gene TRBJ1-1. CDR1 is SNHLY, CDR2 FYNNEI, per germline. The CDR3 length is 13 residues. The chain's CDR3 is CASTPGLVVGAFF.

V gene TRBV5-1 combines with J gene TRBJ2-5; TCRdb designates TRBD2, a call that cannot be tested without DNA. Germline V gene sequence: CDR1 SGHRS, CDR2 YFSETQ. The CDR3 is 16 residues long. Here the CDR3 reads CASSFEGLAGKKTQYF.

The chain uses TRBV7-2 and TRBJ2-1; checking the TCRdb D call of TRBD1 is not possible without DNA. The length of the CDR3 is 15 residues. Germline CDR1 is SGHTA and CDR2 is FQGNSA. The CDR3 loop reads CASTQGGGLWNEQFF.

The V call is TRBV7-7, the J call TRBJ2-1; the D gene TCRdb calls, TRBD1, cannot be checked with no DNA. The length of the CDR3 is 15 residues. Germline V gene data show CDR1 as SSHAT and CDR2 as FNYEAQ (reference sequence). The CDR3 sequence is CASSLSGTQRHEQFF.

This chain links TRBV7-2 with TRBJ2-1; TCRdb proposes TRBD2, but this gene call is untestable without DNA. The CDR3 runs 12 residues. CDR1 SGHTA and CDR2 FQGNSA come from the germline V gene. CDR3 loop: CASGLGTGGQFF.

This chain uses TRBV5-4 with TRBJ2-7. Per the germline V gene, CDR1 is SGHNT and CDR2 is YYREEE (reference sequence). This CDR3 has 14 residues. This CDR3 is CASSLTGRTYEQYF.

The gene calls are TRBV7-8 and TRBJ2-7; TCRdb calls TRBD2, which cannot be checked without DNA. This CDR3 is 18 amino acids long. The germline gives CDR1 SGHVS, CDR2 FQNEAQ. The CDR3 is CASSLVPPRIAGGGEQYF.

CDR3 region: CASSFGSLRYEQYF. This chain links TRBV27 with TRBJ2-7; the D gene TCRdb calls, TRBD2, cannot be checked with no DNA. This CDR3 is built from 14 residues. CDR1 MNHEY and CDR2 SMNVEV come from the germline V gene (reference sequence).

This rearrangement joins TRBV5-1 to TRBJ2-3; TCRdb lists TRBD2, though no DNA is available to test this call. Germline V gene sequence: CDR1 SGHRS, CDR2 YFSETQ. This CDR3 region has 15 residues. CDR3 amino acids: CASSSRDYRTDTQYF.

The genes are TRBV7-3 and TRBJ2-1. The CDR3 consists of 13 residues. CDR1 SGHTA and CDR2 FQGTGA come from the germline V gene. The CDR3 protein is CASSLTTDNEQFF.

The gene calls are TRBV5-4 and TRBJ1-1; with no DNA, the TCRdb D assignment of TRBD1 cannot be verified. CDR1 is SGHNT, CDR2 YYREEE, per germline (reference sequence). The CDR3 totals 14 residues. This CDR3 reads CASSRDRVYTEAFF.

The chain employs TRBV11-1 and TRBJ2-3; without DNA, the TCRdb call of TRBD1 cannot be checked. CDR1 and CDR2 (germline): SGHAT, FQDESV (reference sequence). CDR3 length: 15 amino acids. The CDR3: CASGSSGPSTDTQYF.

The J gene is TRBJ2-3, the V gene TRBV28; TCRdb indicates TRBD1, and absent DNA this call remains unverified. This CDR3 spans 14 amino acids. CDR1 and CDR2 from the germline V gene are MDHEN and SYDVKM. The chain's CDR3 is CASKRQGAGDTQYF.

The genes are TRBV18 and TRBJ2-7. Germline lookup yields CDR1 KGHSH and CDR2 LQKENI. This CDR3 is built from 13 residues. CDR3 region: CASSPSQLYEQYF.

This chain uses TRBV5-1 with TRBJ2-1; TCRdb proposes TRBD2, but this gene call is untestable without DNA. Germline V gene data show CDR1 as SGHRS and CDR2 as YFSETQ. This CDR3 region has 16 residues. The CDR3 loop reads CASSSVTSGLYNEQFF.

The chain employs TRBV12-3 or TRBV12-4 and TRBJ2-1; TCRdb designates TRBD2, a call that cannot be tested without DNA. The CDR3 length is 20 residues. This chain's CDR3 is CASSLITSGMTRGSYNEQFF.

V gene TRBV6-6 combines with J gene TRBJ1-2; without DNA, the TCRdb call of TRBD1 cannot be checked. The CDR3 length is 14 residues. CDR1 is MNHNY, CDR2 SVGAGI, per germline (reference sequence). CDR3 sequence reads: CASSYGTINYGYTF.

V is TRBV18 and J is TRBJ2-7; TCRdb calls TRBD1, which cannot be checked without DNA. Germline V lookup: CDR1 KGHSH, CDR2 LQKENI. CDR3 length: 14 amino acids. CDR3: CASSPNSDSYEQYF.

The genes are TRBV6-5 and TRBJ1-3; TCRdb's D gene call, TRBD1, goes unchecked for lack of DNA. Per the germline V gene, CDR1 is MNHEY and CDR2 is SVGAGI. The CDR3 totals 16 residues. CDR3 sequence reads: CASSNTIFGAGNTIYF.

The gene calls are TRBV6-1 and TRBJ2-7; the D gene TCRdb calls, TRBD2, cannot be checked with no DNA. This CDR3 spans 16 amino acids. Germline CDR1 is MNHNS and CDR2 is SASEGT. CDR3 sequence reads: CASRPLTSGRAYEQYF.

The chain recombines TRBV7-8 with TRBJ2-7. Germline loops: CDR1 SGHVS, CDR2 FQNEAQ. This CDR3 contains 14 residues. CDR3 region: CASSLTGHVYEQYF.

The gene calls are TRBV5-4 and TRBJ2-1; TCRdb picks TRBD1, but there is no DNA to check that call. This CDR3 is built from 16 residues. Germline lookup yields CDR1 SGHNT and CDR2 YYREEE (reference sequence). The CDR3 loop is CASSSLKDRARNEQFF.

The chain links TRBV24-1 to TRBJ2-2. This CDR3 comprises 15 residues. Germline-derived CDR1 and CDR2 are KGHDR and SFDVKD. CDR3 sequence reads: CATGSQDPNTGELFF.

The CDR3 protein is CASSLSGGPREQYF. The genes are TRBV27 and TRBJ2-7; the TCRdb call, TRBD1, lacks DNA for checking. Germline values: CDR1 MNHEY, CDR2 SMNVEV (reference sequence). This CDR3 is built from 14 residues.